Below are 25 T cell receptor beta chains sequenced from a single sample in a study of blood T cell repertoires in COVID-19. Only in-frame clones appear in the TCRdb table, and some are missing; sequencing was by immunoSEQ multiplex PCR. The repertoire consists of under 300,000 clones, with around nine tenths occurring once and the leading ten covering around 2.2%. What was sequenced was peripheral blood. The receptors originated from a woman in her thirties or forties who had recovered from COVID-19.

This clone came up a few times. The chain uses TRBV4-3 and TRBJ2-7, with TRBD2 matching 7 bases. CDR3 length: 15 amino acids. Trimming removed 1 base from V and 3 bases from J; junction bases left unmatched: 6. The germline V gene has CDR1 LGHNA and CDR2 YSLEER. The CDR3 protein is CASSQAAGVGYEQYF. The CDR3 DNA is TGCGCCAGCAGCCAAGCTGCGGGAGTGGGCTACGAGCAGTACTTC.

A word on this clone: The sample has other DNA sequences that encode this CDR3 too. CDR3 protein: CAWSVGGSSYEQYF. The CDR3 bases are TGTGCCTGGAGTGTTGGCGGAAGCTCCTACGAGCAGTACTTC. The J gene is TRBJ2-7, the V gene TRBV30; the D is unclear. V dropped 0 bases and J dropped 0 bases, with 9 bases sitting between them. The CDR3 is 14 residues long. CDR1 and CDR2 from the germline V gene are GTSNPN and SVGIG (reference sequence).

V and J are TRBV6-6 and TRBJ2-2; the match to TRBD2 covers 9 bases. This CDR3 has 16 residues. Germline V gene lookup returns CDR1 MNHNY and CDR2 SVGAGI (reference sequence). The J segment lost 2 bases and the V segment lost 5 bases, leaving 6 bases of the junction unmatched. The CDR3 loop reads CASSRGSGGNTGELFF. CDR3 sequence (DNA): TGTGCCAGCAGTCGAGGTAGCGGGGGTAACACCGGGGAGCTGTTTTTT.

The CDR3 spells CASKERGSDTQYF. CDR3 coding DNA: TGTGCCAGTAAAGAAAGGGGGTCAGATACGCAGTATTTT. This sequence joins TRBV19 and TRBJ2-3; perhaps TRBD1 as D (6 bases). Germline lookup yields CDR1 LNHDA and CDR2 SQIVND (reference sequence). This CDR3 is built from 13 residues. Trimming removed 7 bases at V and 4 bases at J, with 12 bases between.

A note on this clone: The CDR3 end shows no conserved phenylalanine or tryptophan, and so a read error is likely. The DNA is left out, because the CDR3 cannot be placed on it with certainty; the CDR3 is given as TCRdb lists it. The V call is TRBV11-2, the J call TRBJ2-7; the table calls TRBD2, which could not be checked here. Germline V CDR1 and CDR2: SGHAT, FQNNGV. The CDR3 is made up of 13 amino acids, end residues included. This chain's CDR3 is CASSTVGGLAFHS.

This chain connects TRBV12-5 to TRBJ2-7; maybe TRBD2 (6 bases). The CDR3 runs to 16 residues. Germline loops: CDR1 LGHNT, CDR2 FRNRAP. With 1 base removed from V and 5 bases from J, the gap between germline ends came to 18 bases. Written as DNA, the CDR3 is TGTGCTAGTGGTTTGGCAAGGACTATTAAGATCCACGAGCAGTACTTC. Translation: CASGLARTIKIHEQYF.

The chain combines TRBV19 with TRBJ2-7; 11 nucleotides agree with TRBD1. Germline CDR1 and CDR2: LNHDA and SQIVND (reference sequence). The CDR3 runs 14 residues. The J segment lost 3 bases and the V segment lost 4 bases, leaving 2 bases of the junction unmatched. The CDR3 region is CASSRTGGVYEQYF. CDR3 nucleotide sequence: TGTGCCAGTAGTAGGACAGGGGGCGTCTACGAGCAGTACTTC. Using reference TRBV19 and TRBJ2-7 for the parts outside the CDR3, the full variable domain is DGGITQSPKYLFRKEGQNVTLSCEQNLNHDAMYWYRQDPGQGLRLIYYSQIVNDFQKGDIAEGYSVSREKKESFPLTVTSAQKNPTAFYLCASSRTGGVYEQYFGPGTRLTVT.

The CDR3 region is CASIRSGQPQHF. The CDR3 DNA reads TGTGCCAGCATTCGGTCGGGGCAGCCCCAGCATTTT. J is TRBJ1-5 and V is TRBV28, with D unclear. This CDR3 is 12 amino acids long. V was cut by 7 bases and J by 7 bases, with 11 bases left in between. Germline V gives CDR1 MDHEN, CDR2 SYDVKM. Using reference TRBV28 and TRBJ1-5 for the parts outside the CDR3, the full variable domain is DVKVTQSSRYLVKRTGEKVFLECVQDMDHENMFWYRQDPGLGLRLIYFSYDVKMKEKGDIPEGYSVSREKKERFSLILESASTNQTSMYLCASIRSGQPQHFGDGTRLSIL.

CDR3 nucleotide sequence: TGTGCCAGCAGCCCGCGGACAGGCGCCTCCTATGGCTACACCTTC. Translated: CASSPRTGASYGYTF. This chain joins TRBV11-3 and TRBJ1-2; 7 bases match TRBD1. The V segment lost 5 bases and the J segment 4 bases; nucleotides outside the gene matches: 10. There are 15 residues in the CDR3. CDR1 is SGHNT, CDR2 YENEEA, per germline.

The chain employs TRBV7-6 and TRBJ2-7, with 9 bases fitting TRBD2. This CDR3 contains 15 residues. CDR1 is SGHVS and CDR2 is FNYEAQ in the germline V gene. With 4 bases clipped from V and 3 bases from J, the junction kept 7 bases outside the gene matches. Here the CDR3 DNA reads TGTGCCAGCAGCTCCAGCCCTAGCGGGGACTACGAGCAGTACTTC. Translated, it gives CASSSSPSGDYEQYF.

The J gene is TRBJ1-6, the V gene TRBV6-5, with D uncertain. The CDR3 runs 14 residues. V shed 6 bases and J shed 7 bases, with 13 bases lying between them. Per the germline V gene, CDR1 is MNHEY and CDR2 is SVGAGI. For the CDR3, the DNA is TGTGCCAGCAGCCGCCAACCGGGGAATTCACCCCTCCACTTT. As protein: CASSRQPGNSPLHF.

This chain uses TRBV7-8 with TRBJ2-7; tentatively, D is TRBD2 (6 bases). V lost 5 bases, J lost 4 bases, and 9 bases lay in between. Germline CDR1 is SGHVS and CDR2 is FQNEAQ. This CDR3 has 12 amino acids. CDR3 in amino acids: CASSPGSYEQYF. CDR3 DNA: TGTGCCAGCAGCCCCGGGAGTTACGAGCAGTACTTC. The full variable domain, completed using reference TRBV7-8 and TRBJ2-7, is GAGVSQSPRYKVAKRGQDVALRCDPISGHVSLFWYQQALGQGPEFLTYFQNEAQLDKSGLPSDRFFAERPEGSVSTLKIQRTQQEDSAVYLCASSPGSYEQYFGPGTRLTVT.

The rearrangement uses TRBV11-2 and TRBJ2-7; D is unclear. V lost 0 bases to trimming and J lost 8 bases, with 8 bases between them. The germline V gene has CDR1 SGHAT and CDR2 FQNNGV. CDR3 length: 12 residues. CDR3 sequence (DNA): TGTGCCAGCAGCTTAGACCAGTTTAAGCAGTACTTC. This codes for CASSLDQFKQYF.

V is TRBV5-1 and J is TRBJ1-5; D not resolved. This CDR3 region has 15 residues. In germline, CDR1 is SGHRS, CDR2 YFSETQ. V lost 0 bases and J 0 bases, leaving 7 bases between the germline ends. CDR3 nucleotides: TGCGCCAGCAGCTTGGAGCCAACTAGCAATCAGCCCCAGCATTTT. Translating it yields CASSLEPTSNQPQHF.

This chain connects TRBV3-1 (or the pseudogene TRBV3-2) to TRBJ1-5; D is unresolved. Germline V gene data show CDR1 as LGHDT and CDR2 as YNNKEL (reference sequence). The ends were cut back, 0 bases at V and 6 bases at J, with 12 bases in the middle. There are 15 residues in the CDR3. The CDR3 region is CASSQDGAVGQPQHF. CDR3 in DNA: TGTGCCAGCAGCCAAGATGGAGCGGTTGGTCAGCCCCAGCATTTT.

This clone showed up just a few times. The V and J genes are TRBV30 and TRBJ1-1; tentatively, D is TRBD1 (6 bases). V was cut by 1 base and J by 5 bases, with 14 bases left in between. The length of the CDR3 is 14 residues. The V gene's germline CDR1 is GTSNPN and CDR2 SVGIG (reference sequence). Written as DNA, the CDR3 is TGTGCCTGGAGTGGCGACAGGCTCGGGACTGAAGCTTTCTTT. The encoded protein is CAWSGDRLGTEAFF. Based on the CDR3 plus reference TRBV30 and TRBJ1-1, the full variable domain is SQTIHQWPATLVQPVGSPLSLECTVEGTSNPNLYWYRQAAGRGLQLLFYSVGIGQISSEVPQNLSASRPQDRQFILSSKKLLLSDSGFYLCAWSGDRLGTEAFFGQGTRLTVV.

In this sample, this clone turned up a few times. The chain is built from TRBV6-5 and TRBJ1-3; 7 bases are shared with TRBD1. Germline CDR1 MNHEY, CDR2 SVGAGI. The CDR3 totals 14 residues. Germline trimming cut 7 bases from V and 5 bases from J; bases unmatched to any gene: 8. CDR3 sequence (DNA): TGTGCCAGCACGGGCGCAGGGGGGAGAAACACCATATATTTT. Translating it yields CASTGAGGRNTIYF.

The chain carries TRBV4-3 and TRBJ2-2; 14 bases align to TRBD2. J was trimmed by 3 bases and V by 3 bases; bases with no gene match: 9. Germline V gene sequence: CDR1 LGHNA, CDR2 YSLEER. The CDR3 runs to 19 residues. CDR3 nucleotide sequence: TGCGCCAGCAGCCAGGCGGGGACTAGCGGGAGTATTTACACCGGGGAGCTGTTTTTT. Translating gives CASSQAGTSGSIYTGELFF.

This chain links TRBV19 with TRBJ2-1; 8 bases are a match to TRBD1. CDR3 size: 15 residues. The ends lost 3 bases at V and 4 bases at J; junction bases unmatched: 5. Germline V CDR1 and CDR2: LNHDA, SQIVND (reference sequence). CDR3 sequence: CASSINRGSYNEQFF. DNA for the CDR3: TGTGCCAGTAGTATCAACAGGGGGTCATACAATGAGCAGTTCTTC. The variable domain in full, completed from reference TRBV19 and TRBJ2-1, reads DGGITQSPKYLFRKEGQNVTLSCEQNLNHDAMYWYRQDPGQGLRLIYYSQIVNDFQKGDIAEGYSVSREKKESFPLTVTSAQKNPTAFYLCASSINRGSYNEQFFGPGTRLTVL.

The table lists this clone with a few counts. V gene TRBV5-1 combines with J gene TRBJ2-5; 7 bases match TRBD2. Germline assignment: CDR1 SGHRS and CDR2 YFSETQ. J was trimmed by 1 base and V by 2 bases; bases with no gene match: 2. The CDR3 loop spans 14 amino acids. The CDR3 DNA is TGCGCCAGCAGCTTCGGGGGGACCCAAGAGACCCAGTACTTC. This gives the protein CASSFGGTQETQYF.

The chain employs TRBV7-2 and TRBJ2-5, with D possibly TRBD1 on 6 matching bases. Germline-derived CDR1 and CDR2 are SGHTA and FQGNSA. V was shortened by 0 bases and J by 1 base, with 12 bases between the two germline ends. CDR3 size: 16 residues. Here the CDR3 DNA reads TGTGCCAGCAGCTTAGCGGTGGGGGCTACCCAAGAGACCCAGTACTTC. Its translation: CASSLAVGATQETQYF.

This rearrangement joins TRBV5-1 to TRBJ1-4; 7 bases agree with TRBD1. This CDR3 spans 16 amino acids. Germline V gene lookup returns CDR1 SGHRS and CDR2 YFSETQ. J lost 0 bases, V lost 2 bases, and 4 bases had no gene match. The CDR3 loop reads CASSFRGQPTNEKLFF. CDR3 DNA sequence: TGCGCCAGCAGCTTCAGGGGACAGCCAACTAATGAAAAACTGTTTTTT.

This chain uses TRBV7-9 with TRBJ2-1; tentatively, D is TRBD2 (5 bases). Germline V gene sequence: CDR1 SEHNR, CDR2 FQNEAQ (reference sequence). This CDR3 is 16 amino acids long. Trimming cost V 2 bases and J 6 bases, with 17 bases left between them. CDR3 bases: TGTGCCAGCAGCTTATTGGCCCTTCGGCGGGTCAATGAGCAGTTCTTC. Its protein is CASSLLALRRVNEQFF.

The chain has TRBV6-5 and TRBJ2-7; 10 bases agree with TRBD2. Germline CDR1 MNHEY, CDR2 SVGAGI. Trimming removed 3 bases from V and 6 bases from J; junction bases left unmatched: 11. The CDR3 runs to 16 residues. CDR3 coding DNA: TGTGCCAGCAGTTATTCTATAGCGGGGGGCCCCTCCGAGCAGTACTTC. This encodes CASSYSIAGGPSEQYF.

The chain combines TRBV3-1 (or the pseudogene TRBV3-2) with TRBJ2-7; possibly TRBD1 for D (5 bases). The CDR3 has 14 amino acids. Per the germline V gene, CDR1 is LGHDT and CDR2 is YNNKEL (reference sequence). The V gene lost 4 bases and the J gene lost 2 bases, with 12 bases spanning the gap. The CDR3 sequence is CASSPTGHPYEQYF. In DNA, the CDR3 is TGTGCCAGCAGCCCGACCGGACACCCCTACGAGCAGTACTTC.